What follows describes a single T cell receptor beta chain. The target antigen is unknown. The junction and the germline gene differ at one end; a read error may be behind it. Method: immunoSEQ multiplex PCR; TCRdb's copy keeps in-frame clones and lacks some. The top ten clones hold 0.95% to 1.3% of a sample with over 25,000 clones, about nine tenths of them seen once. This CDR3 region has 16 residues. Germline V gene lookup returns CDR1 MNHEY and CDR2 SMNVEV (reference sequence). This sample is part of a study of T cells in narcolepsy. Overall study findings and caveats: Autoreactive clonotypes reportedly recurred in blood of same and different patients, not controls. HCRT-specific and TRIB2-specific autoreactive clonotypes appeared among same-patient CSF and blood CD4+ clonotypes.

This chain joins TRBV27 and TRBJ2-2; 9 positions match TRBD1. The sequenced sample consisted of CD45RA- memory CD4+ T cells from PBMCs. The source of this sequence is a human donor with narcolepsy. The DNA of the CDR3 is TGTGCCAGCAGTCTATCGGACAGGGGCGGCCCCGGGGAGCTGTTTTTT. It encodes CASSLSDRGGPGELFF.